This TCR delta chain was captured in a study of human gamma delta and Vdelta1 T cells. General observations from the study: Polyclonal Delta One T cells reportedly showed broad cytotoxic targeting of acute myeloid leukemia.

Trimming cost V 2 bases and J 2 bases; bases outside gene matches: 9. Germline V gene data show CDR1 as TSWWSYY and CDR2 as QGS. The CDR3 has 17 residues. TCRdb fed the PCR reads into CATT to redo clone calling. This sample has 13,000 or so delta-chain clones, with over 40% found just once. This clone was picked up one time. Its antigen is unknown. The sample was Vdelta1 gamma-delta T cells from blood grown in culture (DOT cells). The chain uses TRDV1 and TRDJ1, with 9 bases fitting TRDD3. The receptor comes from a human donor in good health. The CDR3 loop reads CALGECLPGDTTDKLIF. Here the CDR3 DNA reads TGTGCTCTTGGGGAATGTCTGCCGGGGGATACTACCGATAAACTCATCTTT.